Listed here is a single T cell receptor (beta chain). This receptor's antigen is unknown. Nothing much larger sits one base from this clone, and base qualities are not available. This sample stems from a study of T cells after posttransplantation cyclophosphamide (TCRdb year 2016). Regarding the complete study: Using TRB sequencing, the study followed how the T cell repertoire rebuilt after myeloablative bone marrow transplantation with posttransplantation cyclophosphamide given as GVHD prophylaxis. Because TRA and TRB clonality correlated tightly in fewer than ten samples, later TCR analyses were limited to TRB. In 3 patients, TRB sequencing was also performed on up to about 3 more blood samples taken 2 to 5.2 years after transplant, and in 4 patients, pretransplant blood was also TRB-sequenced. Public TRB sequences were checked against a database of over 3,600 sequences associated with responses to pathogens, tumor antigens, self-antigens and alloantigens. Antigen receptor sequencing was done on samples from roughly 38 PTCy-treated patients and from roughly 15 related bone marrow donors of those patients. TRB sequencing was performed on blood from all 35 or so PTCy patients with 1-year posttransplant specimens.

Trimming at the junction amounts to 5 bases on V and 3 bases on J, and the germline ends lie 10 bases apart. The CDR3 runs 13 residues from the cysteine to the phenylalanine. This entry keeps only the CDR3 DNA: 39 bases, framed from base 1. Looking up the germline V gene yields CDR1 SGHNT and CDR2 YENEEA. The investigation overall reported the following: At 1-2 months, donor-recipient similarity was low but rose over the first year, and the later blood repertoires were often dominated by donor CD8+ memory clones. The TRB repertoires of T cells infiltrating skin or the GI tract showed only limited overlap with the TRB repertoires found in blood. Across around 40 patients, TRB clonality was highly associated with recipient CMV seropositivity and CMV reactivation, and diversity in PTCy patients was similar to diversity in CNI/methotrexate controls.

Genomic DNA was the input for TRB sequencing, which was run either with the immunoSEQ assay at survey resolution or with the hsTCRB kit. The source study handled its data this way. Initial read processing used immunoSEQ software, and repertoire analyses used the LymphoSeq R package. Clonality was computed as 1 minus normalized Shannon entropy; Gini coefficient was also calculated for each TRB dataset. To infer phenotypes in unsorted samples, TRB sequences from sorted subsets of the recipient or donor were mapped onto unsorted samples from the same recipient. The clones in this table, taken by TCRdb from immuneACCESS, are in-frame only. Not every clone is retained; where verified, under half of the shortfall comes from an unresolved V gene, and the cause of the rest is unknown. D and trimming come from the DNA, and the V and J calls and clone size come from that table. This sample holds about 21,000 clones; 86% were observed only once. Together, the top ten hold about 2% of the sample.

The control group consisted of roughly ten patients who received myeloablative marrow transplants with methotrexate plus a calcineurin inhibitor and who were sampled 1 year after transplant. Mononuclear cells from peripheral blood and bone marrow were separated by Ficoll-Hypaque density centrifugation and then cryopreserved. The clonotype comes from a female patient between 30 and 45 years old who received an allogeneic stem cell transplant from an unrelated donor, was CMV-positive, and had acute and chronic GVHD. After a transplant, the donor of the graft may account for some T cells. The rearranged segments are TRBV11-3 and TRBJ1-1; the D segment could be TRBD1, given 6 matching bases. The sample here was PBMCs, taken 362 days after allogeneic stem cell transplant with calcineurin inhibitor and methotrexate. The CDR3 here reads CASSPGVHTEAFF. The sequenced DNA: TGTGCCAGCAGCCCAGGGGTACACACTGAAGCTTTCTTT.